This T cell receptor (beta chain) is drawn from a study of T cells in Graves' hyperthyroidism and ophthalmopathy. The CDR3 regions of TCR beta were amplified from RNA transcripts. The HTBI set primed first-round TCR CDR3 RT-PCR. TCRdb re-analysed the multiplex PCR reads in MiXCR, keeping a single row per CDR3 protein. The profile covers a few hundred thousand distinct CDR3 sequences, with 11% to 15% appearing a single time and about 15% taken by the ten largest. What was sequenced was blood. The TCR comes from a woman aged 35 to 49 with Graves' hyperthyroidism.

CDR3 sequence (DNA): TGCGCCAGCAGCTTGGTTACAGGGGCGGAGGGGACCCAGTACTTC. Translation: CASSLVTGAEGTQYF. The gene calls are TRBV5-1 and TRBJ2-5, with D perhaps TRBD1 (7 bases). The CDR3 is 15 residues long. Germline CDR1 reads SGHRS; CDR2 reads YFSETQ. V was pared by 0 bases and J by 7 bases, with 16 bases between.